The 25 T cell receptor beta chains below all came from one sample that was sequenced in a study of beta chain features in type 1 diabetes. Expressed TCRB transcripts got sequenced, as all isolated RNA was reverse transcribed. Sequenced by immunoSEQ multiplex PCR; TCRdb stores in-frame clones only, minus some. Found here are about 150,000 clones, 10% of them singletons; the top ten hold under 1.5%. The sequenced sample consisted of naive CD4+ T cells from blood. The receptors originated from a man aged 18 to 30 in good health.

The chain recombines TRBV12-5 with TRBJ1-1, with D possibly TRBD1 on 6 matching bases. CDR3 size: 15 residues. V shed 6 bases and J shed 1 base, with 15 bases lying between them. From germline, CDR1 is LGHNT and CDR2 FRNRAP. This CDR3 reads CASGDPTGRNTEAFF. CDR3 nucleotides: TGTGCTAGTGGCGACCCAACAGGGAGGAACACTGAAGCTTTCTTT.

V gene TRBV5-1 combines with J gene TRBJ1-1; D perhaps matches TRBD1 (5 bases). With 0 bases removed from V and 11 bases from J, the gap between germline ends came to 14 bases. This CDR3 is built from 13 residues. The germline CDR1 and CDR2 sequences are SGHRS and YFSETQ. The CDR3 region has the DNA TGCGCCAGCAGCTTGGGGGGCAGTCCTATGGCTTTCTTT. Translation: CASSLGGSPMAFF.

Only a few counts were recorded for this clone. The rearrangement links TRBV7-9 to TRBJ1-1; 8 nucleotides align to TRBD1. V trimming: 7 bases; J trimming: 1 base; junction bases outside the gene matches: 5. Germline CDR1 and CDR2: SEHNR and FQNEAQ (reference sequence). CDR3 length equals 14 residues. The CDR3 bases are TGTGCCAGCAAGACGACAGGGGCGAACACTGAAGCTTTCTTT. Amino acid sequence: CASKTTGANTEAFF. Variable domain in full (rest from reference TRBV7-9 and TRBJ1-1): DTGVSQNPRHKITKRGQNVTFRCDPISEHNRLYWYRQTLGQGPEFLTYFQNEAQLEKSRLLSDRFSAERPKGSFSTLEIQRTEQGDSAMYLCASKTTGANTEAFFGQGTRLTVV.

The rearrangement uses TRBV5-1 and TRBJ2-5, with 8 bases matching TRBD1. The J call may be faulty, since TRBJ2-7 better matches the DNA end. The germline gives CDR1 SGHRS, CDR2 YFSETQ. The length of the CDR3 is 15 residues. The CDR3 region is CASSLAGTGIYEQYF. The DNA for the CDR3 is TGCGCCAGCAGCCTCGCCGGGACAGGAATCTACGAGCAGTACTTC.

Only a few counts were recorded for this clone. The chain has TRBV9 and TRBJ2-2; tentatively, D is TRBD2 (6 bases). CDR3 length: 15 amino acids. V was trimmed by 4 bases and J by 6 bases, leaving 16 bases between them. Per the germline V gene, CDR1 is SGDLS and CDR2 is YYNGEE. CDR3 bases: TGTGCCAGCAGCCACGGGGGTTTGTCCGCCGGGGAGCTGTTTTTT. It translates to CASSHGGLSAGELFF.

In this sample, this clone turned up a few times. CDR3 residues: CASSAEIGNTIYF. As DNA, the CDR3 is TGCGCCAGCAGTGCTGAGATCGGAAACACCATATATTTT. This rearrangement joins TRBV10-1 to TRBJ1-3; D gene unclear. Trimming took off 4 bases at V and 4 bases at J, with 8 bases between the two ends. CDR1 and CDR2 (germline): WNHNN, SYGVQD (reference sequence). The CDR3 spans 13 residues.

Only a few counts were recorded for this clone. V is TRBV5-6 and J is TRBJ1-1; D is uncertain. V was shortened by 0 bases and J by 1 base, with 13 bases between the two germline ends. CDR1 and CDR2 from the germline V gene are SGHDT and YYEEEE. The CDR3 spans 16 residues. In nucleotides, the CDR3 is TGTGCCAGCAGCTTGGGGTACGGTTCCCCGAACACTGAAGCTTTCTTT. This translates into CASSLGYGSPNTEAFF.

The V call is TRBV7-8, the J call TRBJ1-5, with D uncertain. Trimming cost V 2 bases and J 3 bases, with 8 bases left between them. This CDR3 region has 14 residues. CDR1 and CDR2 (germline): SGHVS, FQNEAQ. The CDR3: CASSLYQYNQPQHF. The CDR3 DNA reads TGTGCCAGCAGCTTATACCAGTACAATCAGCCCCAGCATTTT.

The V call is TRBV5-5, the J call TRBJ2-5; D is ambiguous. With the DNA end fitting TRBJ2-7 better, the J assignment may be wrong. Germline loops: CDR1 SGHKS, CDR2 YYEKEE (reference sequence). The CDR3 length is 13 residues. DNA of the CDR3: TGTGCCAGCAGCTTCGAGAGCTCCTACGAGCAGTACTTC. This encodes CASSFESSYEQYF.

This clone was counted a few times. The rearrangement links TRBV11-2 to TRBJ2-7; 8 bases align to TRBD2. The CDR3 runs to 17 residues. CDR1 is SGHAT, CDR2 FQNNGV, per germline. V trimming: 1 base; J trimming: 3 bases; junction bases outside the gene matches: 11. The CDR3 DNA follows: TGTGCCAGCAGCTTAGGACGGGCGGGGGGCGTCTACTACGAGCAGTACTTC. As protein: CASSLGRAGGVYYEQYF. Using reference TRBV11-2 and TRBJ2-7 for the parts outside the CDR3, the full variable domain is EAGVAQSPRYKIIEKRQSVAFWCNPISGHATLYWYQQILGQGPKLLIQFQNNGVVDDSQLPKDRFSAERLKGVDSTLKIQPAKLEDSAVYLCASSLGRAGGVYYEQYFGPGTRLTVT.

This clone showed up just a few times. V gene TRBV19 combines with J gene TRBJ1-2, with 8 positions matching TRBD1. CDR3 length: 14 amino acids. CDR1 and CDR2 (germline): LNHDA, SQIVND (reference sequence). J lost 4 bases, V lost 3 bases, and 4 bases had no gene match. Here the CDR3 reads CASSIGQGAYGYTF. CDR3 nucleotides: TGTGCCAGTAGTATTGGACAGGGCGCCTATGGCTACACCTTC. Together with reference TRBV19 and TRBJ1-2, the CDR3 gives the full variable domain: DGGITQSPKYLFRKEGQNVTLSCEQNLNHDAMYWYRQDPGQGLRLIYYSQIVNDFQKGDIAEGYSVSREKKESFPLTVTSAQKNPTAFYLCASSIGQGAYGYTFGSGTRLTVV.

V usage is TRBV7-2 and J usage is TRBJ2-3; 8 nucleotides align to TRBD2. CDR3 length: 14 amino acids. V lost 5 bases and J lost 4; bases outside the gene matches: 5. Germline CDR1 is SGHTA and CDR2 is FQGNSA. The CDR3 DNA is TGTGCCAGCAGCACAAACGGGGGGGCAGATACGCAGTATTTT. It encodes CASSTNGGADTQYF.

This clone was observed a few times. CDR3 nucleotide sequence: TGCGCCAGCAGCGCCGGGGGGGCGCAAGAGACCCAGTACTTC. Amino acid sequence: CASSAGGAQETQYF. This rearrangement joins TRBV5-1 to TRBJ2-5; 8 bases are shared with TRBD2. Germline V lookup: CDR1 SGHRS, CDR2 YFSETQ. The CDR3 is 14 amino acids. With V trimmed by 4 bases and J by 2 bases, 4 bases remained unmatched.

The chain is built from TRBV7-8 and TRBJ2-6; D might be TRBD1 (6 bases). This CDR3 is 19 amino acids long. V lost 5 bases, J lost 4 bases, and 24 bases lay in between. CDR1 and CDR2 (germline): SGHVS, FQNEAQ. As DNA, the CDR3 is TGTGCCAGCAGCCCGAGCCAGGGGTTCCAGCTCTCGGGGGCCAACGTCCTGACTTTC. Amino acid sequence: CASSPSQGFQLSGANVLTF.

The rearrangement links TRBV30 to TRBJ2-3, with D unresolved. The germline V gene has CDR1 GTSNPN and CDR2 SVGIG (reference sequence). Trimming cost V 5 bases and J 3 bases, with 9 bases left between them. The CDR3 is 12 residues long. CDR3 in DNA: TGTGCCTGGGGCGGCACTACAGATACGCAGTATTTT. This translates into CAWGGTTDTQYF.

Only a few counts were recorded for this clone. The DNA of the CDR3 is TGCAGCTCGGGACACCCGAACACTGAAGCTTTCTTT. Protein sequence: CSSGHPNTEAFF. The chain joins TRBV29-1 to TRBJ1-1; the D gene is possibly TRBD1 (6 bases). Trimming pared 8 bases from V and 1 base from J, leaving 11 bases between. The CDR3 totals 12 residues. From germline, CDR1 is SQVTM and CDR2 ANQGSEA.

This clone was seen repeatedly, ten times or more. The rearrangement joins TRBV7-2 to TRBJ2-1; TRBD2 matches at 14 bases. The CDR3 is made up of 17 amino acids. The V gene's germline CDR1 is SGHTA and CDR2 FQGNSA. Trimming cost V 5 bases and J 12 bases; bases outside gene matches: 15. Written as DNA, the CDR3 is TGTGCCAGCAGCCCAAGGGCGGGACTAGCGGGGGCCAGGGCGCAGTTCTTC. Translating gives CASSPRAGLAGARAQFF.

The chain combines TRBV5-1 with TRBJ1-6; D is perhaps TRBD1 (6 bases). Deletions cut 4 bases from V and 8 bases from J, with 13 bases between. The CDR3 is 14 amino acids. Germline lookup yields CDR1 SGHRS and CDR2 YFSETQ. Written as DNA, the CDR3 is TGCGCCAGCAGCACCTCGGACAGATATTCACCCCTCCACTTT. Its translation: CASSTSDRYSPLHF. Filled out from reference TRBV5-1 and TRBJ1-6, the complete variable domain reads KAGVTQTPRYLIKTRGQQVTLSCSPISGHRSVSWYQQTPGQGLQFLFEYFSETQRNKGNFPGRFSGRQFSNSRSEMNVSTLELGDSALYLCASSTSDRYSPLHFGNGTRLTVT.

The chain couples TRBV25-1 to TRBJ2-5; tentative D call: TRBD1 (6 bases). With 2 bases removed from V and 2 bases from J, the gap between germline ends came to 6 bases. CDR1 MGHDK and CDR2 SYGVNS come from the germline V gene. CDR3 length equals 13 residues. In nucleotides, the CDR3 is TGTGCCAGCAGTGAAGACAGGCAAGAGACCCAGTACTTC. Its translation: CASSEDRQETQYF.

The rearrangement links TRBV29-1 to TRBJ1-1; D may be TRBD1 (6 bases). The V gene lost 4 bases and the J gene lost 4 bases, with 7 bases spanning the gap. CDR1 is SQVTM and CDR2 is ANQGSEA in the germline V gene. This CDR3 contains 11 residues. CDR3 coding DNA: TGCAGCGTTGTAGGGGGCACTGAAGCTTTCTTT. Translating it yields CSVVGGTEAFF.

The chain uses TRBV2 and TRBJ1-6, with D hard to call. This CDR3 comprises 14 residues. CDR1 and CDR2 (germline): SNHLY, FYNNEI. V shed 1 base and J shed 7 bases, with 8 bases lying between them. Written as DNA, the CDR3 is TGTGCCAGCAGTGAAGGACTCCGCAATTCACCCCTCCACTTT. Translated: CASSEGLRNSPLHF.

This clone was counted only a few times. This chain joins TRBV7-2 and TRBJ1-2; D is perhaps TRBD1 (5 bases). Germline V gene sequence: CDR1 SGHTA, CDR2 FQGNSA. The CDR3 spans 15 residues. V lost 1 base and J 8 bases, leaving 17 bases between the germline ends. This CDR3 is CASSLGQTSLRGYTF. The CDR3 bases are TGTGCCAGCAGCTTAGGACAGACGAGCTTACGCGGCTACACCTTC.

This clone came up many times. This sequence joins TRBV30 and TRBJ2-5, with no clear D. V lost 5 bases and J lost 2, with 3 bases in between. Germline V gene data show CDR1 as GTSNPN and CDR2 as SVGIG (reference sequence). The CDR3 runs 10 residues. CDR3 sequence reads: CAWVQETQYF. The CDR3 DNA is TGTGCCTGGGTACAAGAGACCCAGTACTTC.

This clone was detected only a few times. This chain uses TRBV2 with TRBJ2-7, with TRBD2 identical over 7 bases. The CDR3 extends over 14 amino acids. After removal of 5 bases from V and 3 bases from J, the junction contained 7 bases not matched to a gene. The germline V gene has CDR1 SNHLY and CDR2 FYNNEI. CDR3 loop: CASSYRGERYEQYF. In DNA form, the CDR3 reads TGTGCCAGCAGTTATCGGGGGGAGCGCTACGAGCAGTACTTC.

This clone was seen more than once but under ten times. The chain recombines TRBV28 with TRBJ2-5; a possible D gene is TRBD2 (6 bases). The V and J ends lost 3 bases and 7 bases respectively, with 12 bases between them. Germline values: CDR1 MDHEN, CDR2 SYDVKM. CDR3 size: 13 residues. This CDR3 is CASSLEGIGTQYF. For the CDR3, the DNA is TGTGCCAGCAGTTTGGAGGGAATTGGGACCCAGTACTTC.